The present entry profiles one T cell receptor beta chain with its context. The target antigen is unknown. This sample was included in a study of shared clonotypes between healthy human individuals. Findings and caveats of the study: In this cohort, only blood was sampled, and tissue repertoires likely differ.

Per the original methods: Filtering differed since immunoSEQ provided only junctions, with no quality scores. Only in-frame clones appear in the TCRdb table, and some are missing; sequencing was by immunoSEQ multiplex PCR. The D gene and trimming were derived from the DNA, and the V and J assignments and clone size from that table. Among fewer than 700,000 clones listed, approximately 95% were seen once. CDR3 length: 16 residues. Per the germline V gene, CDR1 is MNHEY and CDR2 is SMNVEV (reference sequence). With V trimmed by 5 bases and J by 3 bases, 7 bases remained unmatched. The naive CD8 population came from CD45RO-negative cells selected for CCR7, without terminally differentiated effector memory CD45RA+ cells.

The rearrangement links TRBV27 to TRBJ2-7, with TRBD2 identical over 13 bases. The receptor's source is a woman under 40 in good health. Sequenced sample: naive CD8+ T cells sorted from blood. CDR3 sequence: CASSGTSGNIVYEQYF. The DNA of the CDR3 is TGTGCCAGCAGTGGGACTAGCGGGAATATAGTCTACGAGCAGTACTTC.